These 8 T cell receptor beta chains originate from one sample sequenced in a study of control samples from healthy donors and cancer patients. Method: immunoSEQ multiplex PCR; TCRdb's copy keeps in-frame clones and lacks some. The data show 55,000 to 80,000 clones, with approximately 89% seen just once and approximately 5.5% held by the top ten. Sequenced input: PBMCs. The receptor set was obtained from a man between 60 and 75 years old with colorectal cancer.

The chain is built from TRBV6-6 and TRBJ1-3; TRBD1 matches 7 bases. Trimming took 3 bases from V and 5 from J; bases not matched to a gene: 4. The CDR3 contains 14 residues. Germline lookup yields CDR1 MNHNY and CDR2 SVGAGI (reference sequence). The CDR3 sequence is CASSYLGQRNTIYF. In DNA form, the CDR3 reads TGTGCCAGCAGTTATTTGGGACAGCGAAACACCATATATTTT.

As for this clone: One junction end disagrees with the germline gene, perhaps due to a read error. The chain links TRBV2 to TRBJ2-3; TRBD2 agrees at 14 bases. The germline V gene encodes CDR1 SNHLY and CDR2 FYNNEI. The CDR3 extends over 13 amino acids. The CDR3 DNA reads TGTGCCAGCGGGACTAGCGGGGGACCCGCCACGGATTTT. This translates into CASGTSGGPATDF.

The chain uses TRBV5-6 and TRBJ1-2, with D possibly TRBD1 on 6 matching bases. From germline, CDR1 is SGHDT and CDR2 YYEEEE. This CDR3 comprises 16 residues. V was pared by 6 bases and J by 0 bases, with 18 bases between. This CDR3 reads CASNPSGTRTNYGYTF. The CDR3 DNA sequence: TGTGCCAGCAATCCCTCCGGGACAAGAACTAACTATGGCTACACCTTC.

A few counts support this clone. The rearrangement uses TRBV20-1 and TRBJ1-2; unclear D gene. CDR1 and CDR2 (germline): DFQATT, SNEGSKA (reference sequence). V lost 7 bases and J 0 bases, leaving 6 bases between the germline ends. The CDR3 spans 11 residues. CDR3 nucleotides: TGCAGTGTCCAAGCTAACTATGGCTACACCTTC. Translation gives CSVQANYGYTF.

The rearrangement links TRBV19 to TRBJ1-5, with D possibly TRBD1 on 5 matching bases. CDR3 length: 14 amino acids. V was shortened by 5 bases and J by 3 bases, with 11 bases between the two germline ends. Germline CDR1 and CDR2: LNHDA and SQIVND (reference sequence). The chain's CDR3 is CASSFSGDNQPQHF. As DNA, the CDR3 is TGTGCCAGTAGTTTTTCGGGGGACAATCAGCCCCAGCATTTT.

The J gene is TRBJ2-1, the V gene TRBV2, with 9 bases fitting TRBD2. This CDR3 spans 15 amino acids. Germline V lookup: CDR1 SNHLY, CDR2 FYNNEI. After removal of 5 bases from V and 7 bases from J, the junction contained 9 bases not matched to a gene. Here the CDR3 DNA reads TGTGCCAGCAGTTCGACTAGCGGAGGCTCTAATGAGCAGTTCTTC. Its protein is CASSSTSGGSNEQFF. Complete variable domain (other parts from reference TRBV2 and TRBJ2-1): EPEVTQTPSHQVTQMGQEVILRCVPISNHLYFYWYRQILGQKVEFLVSFYNNEISEKSEIFDDQFSVERPDGSNFTLKIRSTKLEDSAMYFCASSSTSGGSNEQFFGPGTRLTVL.

DNA of the CDR3: TGTGCCTGGAGGGAGAGCGGGGGGCCTTCGTACGAGCAGTACTTC. It specifies CAWRESGGPSYEQYF. The gene calls are TRBV30 and TRBJ2-7; TRBD2 matches 9 bases. After removal of 3 bases from V and 4 bases from J, the junction contained 10 bases not matched to a gene. CDR1 and CDR2 (germline): GTSNPN, SVGIG (reference sequence). This CDR3 spans 15 amino acids.

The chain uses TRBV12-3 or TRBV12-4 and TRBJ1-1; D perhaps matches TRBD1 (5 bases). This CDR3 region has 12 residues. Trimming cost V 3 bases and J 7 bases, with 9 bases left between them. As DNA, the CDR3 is TGTGCCAGCAGTTTGGGCAGGGTTGAAGCTTTCTTT. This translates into CASSLGRVEAFF.